What follows is one TCR beta chain and its context. Its recognized antigen is unknown. No base qualities exist here, and no much larger clone lies one base off it. The sample belongs to a study of blood T cells in healthy people across ages (dated by TCRdb to 2015 to 2017). About the investigation overall: In model experiments, template switching captured roughly one uniquely barcoded TCR beta cDNA molecule for every two T cells. The study measured age-related changes in TCR beta repertoire diversity using deep sequencing normalized with unique cDNA molecular identifiers. The donors were split into four age groups: young (average around 16 years), middle-aged (around 37), aged (roughly 60) and long-lived (under 90). To avoid experimental bias, donors of different ages were randomly spread across the sequencing lanes. Using the same blood draw, the study looked at two additional independent replicas of 1 million unique cDNA reads for two donors, one aged 18 to 29 and the other aged 80 or older.

V is shortened by 7 bases, J by 2 bases, and the region joining them spans 14 bases. CDR1 and CDR2 are read off the germline V gene as SGDLS and YYNGEE. From the cysteine through the phenylalanine, the CDR3 covers 14 amino acids. Only CDR3 DNA is held: 42 bases, read in frame from base 1. The library came from 5' RACE. TCRdb shows the sequencer as Illumina HiSeq 2500. A second PCR of about 7 to 12 cycles was run with a J-beta primer mix and a sample-barcoded 5' primer. A template-switch 5' adaptor carrying 12 random nucleotides introduced a unique molecular identifier onto each TCR beta cDNA molecule. Each sample yielded at least 2.5 million CDR3-containing paired-end reads. The Mint cDNA synthesis kit, primed by a TRBC-specific oligonucleotide, was used to synthesize first-strand cDNA from all RNA. All cDNA was treated with uracil-DNA glycosylase and then went through a first 18-cycle PCR with the universal primers M1SS and BC2_uni_R. In the original analysis: Normalization of each sample was performed by random selection of 1 million high-quality reads, each carrying a distinct molecular identifier. Reads with shared molecular identifiers were discarded instead of being binned into consensus sequences. MiTCR, with a Q25 quality threshold and the strictest error-elimination algorithm, was used for CDR3 identification, clonotype clustering and error correction. Lower-bound total TCR beta diversity was estimated with a nonparametric unseen species model using Euler transformation. TCRdb took the public reads, trimmed them with fastp at Q25, ran MiXCR for clone calling and kept in-frame beta chains. CDR3 protein sequences are deduplicated, and each keeps its most common genes and DNA. The V and J calls follow TCRdb's processing rather than the paper's. The sample data list 1.5 million or so distinct CDR3 sequences, and about 43% of these were observed just once. Jointly, the top ten make up around 8% of the sample.

General findings and caveats noted by the study authors: Observed TCR beta diversity per million T cells fell roughly linearly with age, and a significant reduction was already apparent by age around 40. Bulk unsorted PBMC profiling prevented conclusive comparison of naive and antigen-experienced compartments. The percentage of naive T cells measured by flow cytometry correlated strongly with observed TCR beta diversity. Estimates of total diversity based on one million sequenced T cells were considered lower bounds and underestimates. The CMV infection status of donors was not known, potentially confounding age-related changes in expanded clonotypes. Compared with the aged group, the long-lived group had more naive CD4+ T cells, fewer expanded clones and increased TCR diversity, suggesting age selection.

The 39 donors, aged 6 to 90 years, were systemically healthy Caucasian individuals from Russia. Each donor gave about 9.7 milliliters of peripheral blood, drawn into EDTA-treated Vacutainer tubes. Ficoll-Paque density-gradient centrifugation was used to isolate PBMCs, with at least 6.5 million per sample. Trizol reagent was used to extract total RNA from the PBMCs, yielding at least 6 micrograms per sample. Naive CD45RAhigh/CD27high T cell percentages were measured by flow cytometry on a PBMC aliquot from every donor. The sequenced sample consisted of blood. The receptor's source is a woman aged 18 to 35 in good health. This chain joins TRBV9 to TRBJ2-3, with no D gene named confidently. CDR3 loop: CASVRTLNTDTQYF. The DNA is as follows: TGTGCCAGCGTCCGGACGCTCAACACAGATACGCAGTATTTT.